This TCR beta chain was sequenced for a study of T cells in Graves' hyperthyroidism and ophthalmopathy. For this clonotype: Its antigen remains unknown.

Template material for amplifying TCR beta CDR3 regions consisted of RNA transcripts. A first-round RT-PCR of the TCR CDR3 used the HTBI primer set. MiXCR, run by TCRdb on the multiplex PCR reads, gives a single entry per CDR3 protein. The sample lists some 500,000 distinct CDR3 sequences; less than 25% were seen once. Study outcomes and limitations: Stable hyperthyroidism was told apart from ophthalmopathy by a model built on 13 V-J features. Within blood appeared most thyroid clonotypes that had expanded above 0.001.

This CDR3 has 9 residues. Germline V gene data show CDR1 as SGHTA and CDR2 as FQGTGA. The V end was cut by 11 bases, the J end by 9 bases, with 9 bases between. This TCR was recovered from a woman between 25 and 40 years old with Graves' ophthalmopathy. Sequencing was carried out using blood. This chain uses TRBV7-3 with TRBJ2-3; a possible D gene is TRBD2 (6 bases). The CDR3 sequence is CAGGTTQYF. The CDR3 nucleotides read TGTGCCGGGGGGACCACGCAGTATTTT.